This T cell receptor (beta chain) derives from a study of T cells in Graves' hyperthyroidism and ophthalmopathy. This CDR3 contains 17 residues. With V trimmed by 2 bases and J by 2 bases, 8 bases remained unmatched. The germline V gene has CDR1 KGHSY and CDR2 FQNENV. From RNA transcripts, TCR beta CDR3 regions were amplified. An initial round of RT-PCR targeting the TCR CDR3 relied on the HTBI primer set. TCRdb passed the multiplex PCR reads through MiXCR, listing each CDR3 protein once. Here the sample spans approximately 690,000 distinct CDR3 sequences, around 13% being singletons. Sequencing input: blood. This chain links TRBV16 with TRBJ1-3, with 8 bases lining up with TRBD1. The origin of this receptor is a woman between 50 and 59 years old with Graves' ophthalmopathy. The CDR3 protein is CASSQLPVTGAGNTIYF. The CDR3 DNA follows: TGTGCCAGCAGCCAACTACCCGTGACAGGGGCTGGAAACACCATATATTTT.